This T cell receptor (beta chain) appears in the sequencing data of a study of human T cells and chemical hapten exposure. Study at large: An area of 2 cm by approximately 2.1 cm on upper inner arm skin received 2% DPC for sensitization.

Time point specified: pre-sensitization, week 0. The treatment: therapeutic diphenylcyclopropenone sensitization with weekly scalp DPC. Separate cDNA molecules received unique molecular identifiers, which the library attached to them. Original processing methods: Sample TCR counts, which ranged from about 23,224 to 700,000, had a median of 95,638. TCRdb itself ran the RACE reads through MiXCR, one entry per CDR3 protein. What appears here as the V and J calls and clone size reflects TCRdb's work, not the paper's. The sample lists 89,000 or so distinct CDR3 sequences; 7.5% to 9.5% were seen once. Germline lookup yields CDR1 KGHDR and CDR2 SFDVKD. This CDR3 is built from 14 residues. The ends were cut back, 3 bases at V and 0 bases at J, with 5 bases in the middle.

The sequence derives from a middle-aged man with alopecia areata. Some clones in this sample may be carry-over from other donors' samples. The source material was whole blood, sampled in connection with sensitization to the hapten diphenylcyclopropenone (DPC). V and J are TRBV24-1 and TRBJ1-3; D is unclear. The CDR3 nucleotides read TGTGCCACCAGTGATGCCAGCTCTGGAAACACCATATATTTT. This encodes CATSDASSGNTIYF.